The source of this T cell receptor beta chain is a study of T cell changes during pregnancy in multiple sclerosis. Trimming took off 2 bases at V and 7 bases at J, with 11 bases between the two ends. CDR3 length: 13 amino acids. Germline CDR1 MGHDK, CDR2 SYGVNS. Sequencing was performed with immunoSEQ multiplex PCR; in TCRdb, only in-frame clones are kept and a portion is missing. This table holds over 65,000 clones, under 95% found once. This clone was observed a single time. V and J are TRBV25-1 and TRBJ1-2, with D possibly TRBD1 on 6 matching bases. This TCR derives from a female donor in good health, enrolled as a control in a pregnancy study. This material consisted of peripheral blood, taken in the first trimester of pregnancy. The CDR3 sequence is CASSENRVIGYTF. CDR3 in DNA: TGTGCCAGCAGTGAAAACAGGGTTATTGGCTACACCTTC.